This is a list of T cell receptor beta chains from one sample in a study of CD8+ T cells in alopecia areata. Measured with immunoSEQ multiplex PCR; TCRdb has only the in-frame clones, and not every one. This sample has about 120,000 clones, with around two fifths found just once. The sequencing input was CD4+ T cells sorted from blood. The receptors were gathered from a human donor with alopecia areata. Both conserved end residues are part of each CDR3. A D gene is named only where the DNA matches it firmly. Clone size is given for some rows only: seen once, a few or many times, or a class if the clone is expanded.

clone_size: few
d_call: .
v_call: TRBV25-1
j_call: TRBJ1-2
cdr3_nt: TGTGCCAGCAGTGAAAGTGGCAGGCCGTATGGCTACACCTTC
cdr3_aa: CASSESGRPYGYTF

clone_size: .
d_call: .
v_call: TRBV25-1
j_call: TRBJ1-5
cdr3_nt: TGTGCCAGCAGTGAATTTGGAAATCAGCCCCAGCATTTT
cdr3_aa: CASSEFGNQPQHF

clone_size: .
d_call: TRBD2
v_call: TRBV29-1
j_call: TRBJ2-7
cdr3_nt: TGCAGCGTTGATTTGGGCGGGGGGCTAGGGGACGAGCAGTACTTC
cdr3_aa: CSVDLGGGLGDEQYF

clone_size: .
d_call: TRBD2
v_call: TRBV29-1
j_call: TRBJ2-7
cdr3_nt: TGCAGCGTGGGGAGGCAGCGGACTAGTAGTGTCTACGAGCAGTACTTC
cdr3_aa: CSVGRQRTSSVYEQYF

clone_size: few
d_call: .
v_call: TRBV7-9
j_call: TRBJ1-4
cdr3_nt: TGTGCCAGCAGGAAGCTGACAGGTGAAAAACTGTTTTTT
cdr3_aa: CASRKLTGEKLFF

clone_size: .
d_call: .
v_call: TRBV29-1
j_call: TRBJ2-7
cdr3_nt: TGCAGCGTTGTTGGGTCCTCAATGAGCGAGCAGTACTTC
cdr3_aa: CSVVGSSMSEQYF

clone_size: few
d_call: .
v_call: TRBV7-9
j_call: TRBJ2-5
cdr3_nt: TGTGCCAGCAGCTTATTAGCACAAGAGACCCAGTACTTC
cdr3_aa: CASSLLAQETQYF

clone_size: .
d_call: .
v_call: TRBV28
j_call: TRBJ1-1
cdr3_nt: TGTGCCAGCAGTTATTTACACACTGAAGCTTTCTTT
cdr3_aa: CASSYLHTEAFF

clone_size: .
d_call: TRBD2
v_call: TRBV5-1
j_call: TRBJ2-7
cdr3_nt: TGCGCCAGCAATGGACTAGATAGCTACGAGCAGTACTTC
cdr3_aa: CASNGLDSYEQYF

clone_size: .
d_call: .
v_call: TRBV7-2
j_call: TRBJ1-2
cdr3_nt: TGTGCCAGCCTCTGGGGCTATGGCTACACCTTC
cdr3_aa: CASLWGYGYTF

clone_size: .
d_call: .
v_call: TRBV7-9
j_call: TRBJ1-4
cdr3_nt: TGTGCCAGCAGCTTGGGTATTACAAATGAAAAACTGTTTTTT
cdr3_aa: CASSLGITNEKLFF

clone_size: few
d_call: TRBD2
v_call: TRBV7-2
j_call: TRBJ2-7
cdr3_nt: TGTGCCAGCAGCTTACGCCCTGGCGGGGGGGGGCACGAGCAGTACTTC
cdr3_aa: CASSLRPGGGGHEQYF

clone_size: .
d_call: TRBD2
v_call: TRBV5-1
j_call: TRBJ2-5
cdr3_nt: TGCGCCAGCAGCTTGGCTAGCGGCCCGGAGACCCAGTACTTC
cdr3_aa: CASSLASGPETQYF

clone_size: .
d_call: .
v_call: TRBV5-1
j_call: TRBJ1-5
cdr3_nt: TGCGCCAGCAGCCCTACCACAGGGATCAATCAGCCCCAGCATTTT
cdr3_aa: CASSPTTGINQPQHF

clone_size: .
d_call: TRBD2
v_call: TRBV5-1
j_call: TRBJ2-5
cdr3_nt: TGCGCCAGCAGCTTGGGACGGAGGACTAGCGGGAGAGGAGAGACCCAGTACTTC
cdr3_aa: CASSLGRRTSGRGETQYF

clone_size: .
d_call: .
v_call: TRBV28
j_call: TRBJ2-3
cdr3_nt: TGTGCCAGCAGTTCCACAGATACGCAGTATTTT
cdr3_aa: CASSSTDTQYF

clone_size: .
d_call: .
v_call: TRBV30
j_call: TRBJ1-3
cdr3_nt: TGTGCCTGGAAGTTGGGGGCCGGAAACACCATATATTTT
cdr3_aa: CAWKLGAGNTIYF

clone_size: .
d_call: TRBD1
v_call: TRBV27
j_call: TRBJ2-7
cdr3_nt: TGTGCCAGCAGACGACAGGGTGGAGTCGAGCAGTACTTC
cdr3_aa: CASRRQGGVEQYF

clone_size: few
d_call: .
v_call: TRBV15
j_call: TRBJ2-1
cdr3_nt: TGTGCCACCAGCAGGGACGAGGGTGAGCAGTTCTTC
cdr3_aa: CATSRDEGEQFF

clone_size: .
d_call: .
v_call: TRBV19
j_call: TRBJ1-5
cdr3_nt: TGTGCCAGTAGTGCCACGGGCCGCGGTCAGCCCCAGCATTTT
cdr3_aa: CASSATGRGQPQHF

clone_size: .
d_call: .
v_call: TRBV4-1
j_call: TRBJ2-4
cdr3_nt: TGCGCCAGCAGCCAAGAGGGATTCGGGGCCGGGGGCAAAAACATTCAGTACTTC
cdr3_aa: CASSQEGFGAGGKNIQYF

clone_size: .
d_call: .
v_call: TRBV29-1
j_call: TRBJ1-2
cdr3_nt: TGCAGCGCTCCTTTTGAGGGCTACACCTTC
cdr3_aa: CSAPFEGYTF

clone_size: few
d_call: TRBD1
v_call: TRBV2
j_call: TRBJ2-7
cdr3_nt: TGTGCCAGCAGGATCCGGGACAGTGCAACCTACGAGCAGTACTTC
cdr3_aa: CASRIRDSATYEQYF

clone_size: .
d_call: TRBD2
v_call: TRBV10-3
j_call: TRBJ2-3
cdr3_nt: TGTGCCATCAGTGGGCTAGCGGGAGCAGCAGATACGCAGTATTTT
cdr3_aa: CAISGLAGAADTQYF

clone_size: .
d_call: .
v_call: TRBV6-5
j_call: TRBJ2-7
cdr3_nt: TGTGCCAGCAGTTACTCGAGGTCGCCCTACGAGCAGTACTTC
cdr3_aa: CASSYSRSPYEQYF

clone_size: .
d_call: TRBD1
v_call: TRBV29-1
j_call: TRBJ2-1
cdr3_nt: TGCAGCGGGCGCTCCGGGACAGGGAACGTTGAGCAGTTCTTC
cdr3_aa: CSGRSGTGNVEQFF

clone_size: few
d_call: TRBD2
v_call: TRBV4-3
j_call: TRBJ2-2
cdr3_nt: TGCGCCAGCAGCCAAATAGCGGGAAACACCGGGGAGCTGTTTTTT
cdr3_aa: CASSQIAGNTGELFF

clone_size: .
d_call: .
v_call: TRBV4-1
j_call: TRBJ1-2
cdr3_nt: TGCGCCAGCAGCCAAAGGGTTAGCTATGGCTACACCTTC
cdr3_aa: CASSQRVSYGYTF